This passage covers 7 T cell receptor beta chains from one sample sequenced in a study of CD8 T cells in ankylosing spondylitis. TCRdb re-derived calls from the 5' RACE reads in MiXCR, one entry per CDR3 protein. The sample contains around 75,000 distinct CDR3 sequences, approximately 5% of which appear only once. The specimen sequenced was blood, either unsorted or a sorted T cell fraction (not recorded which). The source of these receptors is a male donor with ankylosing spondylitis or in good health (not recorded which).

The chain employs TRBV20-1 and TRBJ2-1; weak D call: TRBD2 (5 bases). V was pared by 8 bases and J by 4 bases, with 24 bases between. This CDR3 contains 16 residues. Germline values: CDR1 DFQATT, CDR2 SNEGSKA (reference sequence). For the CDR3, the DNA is TGCAGTTTCCGGGGTCACTCTCCGGGCTATTACAATGAGCAGTTCTTC. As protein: CSFRGHSPGYYNEQFF.

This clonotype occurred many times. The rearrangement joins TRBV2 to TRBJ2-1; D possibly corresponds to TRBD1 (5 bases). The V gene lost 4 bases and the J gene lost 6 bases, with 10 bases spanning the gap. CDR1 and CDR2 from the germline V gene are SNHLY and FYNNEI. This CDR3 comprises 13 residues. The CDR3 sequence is CASSAERGNEQFF. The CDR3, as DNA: TGTGCCAGCAGTGCGGAAAGGGGCAATGAGCAGTTCTTC.

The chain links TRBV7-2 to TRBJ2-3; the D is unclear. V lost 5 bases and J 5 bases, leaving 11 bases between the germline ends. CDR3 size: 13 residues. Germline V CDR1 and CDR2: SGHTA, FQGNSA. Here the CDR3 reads CASSPDVGDTQYF. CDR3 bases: TGTGCCAGCAGCCCCGATGTCGGAGATACGCAGTATTTT.

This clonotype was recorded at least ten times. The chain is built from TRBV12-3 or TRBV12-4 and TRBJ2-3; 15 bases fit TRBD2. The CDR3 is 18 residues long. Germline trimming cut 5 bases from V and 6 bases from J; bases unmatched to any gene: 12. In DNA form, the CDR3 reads TGTGCCAGCAGTCGGGGCCTGGGACTAGCGGGGGGTGGTGATACGCAGTATTTT. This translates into CASSRGLGLAGGGDTQYF.

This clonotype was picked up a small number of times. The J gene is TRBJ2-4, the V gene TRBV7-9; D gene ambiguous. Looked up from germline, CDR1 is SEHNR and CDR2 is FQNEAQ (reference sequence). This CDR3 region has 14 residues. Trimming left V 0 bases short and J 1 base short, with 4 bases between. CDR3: CASSLAAAKNIQYF. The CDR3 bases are TGTGCCAGCAGCTTAGCGGCGGCCAAAAACATTCAGTACTTC.

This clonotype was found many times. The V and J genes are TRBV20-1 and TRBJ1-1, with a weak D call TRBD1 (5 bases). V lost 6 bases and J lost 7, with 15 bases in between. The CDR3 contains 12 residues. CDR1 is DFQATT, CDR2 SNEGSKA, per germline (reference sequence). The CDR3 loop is CSAGPSSGEAFF. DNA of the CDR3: TGCAGTGCGGGGCCTTCAAGCGGTGAAGCTTTCTTT.

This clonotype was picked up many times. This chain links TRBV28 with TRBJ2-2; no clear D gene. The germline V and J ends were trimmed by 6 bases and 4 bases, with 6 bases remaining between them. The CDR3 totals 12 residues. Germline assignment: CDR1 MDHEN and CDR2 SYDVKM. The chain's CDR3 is CASSLSTGELFF. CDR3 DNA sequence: TGTGCCAGCAGCCTCAGCACCGGGGAGCTGTTTTTT.